The sequence of this TCR beta chain was determined in a study of regulatory T cells in long-lasting Graves disease. As for the study in general: Over 5 years on antithyroid drugs plus positive TSH receptor antibodies marked Graves' disease as persistent.

Regarding this clonotype: Its antigen is currently unknown.

Study-wide points: With persistent disease, TRBV28, TRBJ1-2 and TRBJ2-5 were the favored segments.

The ends lost 1 base at V and 0 bases at J; junction bases unmatched: 2. The CDR3 is 15 amino acids. Germline CDR1 and CDR2: LNHNV and YYDKDF (reference sequence). Both iRepertoire HTBI primers and Arm-PCR of CDR3 regions were used to build the TCR beta libraries. TCRdb processed the multiplex PCR reads anew with MiXCR; each CDR3 protein has one entry. Of about 660,000 distinct CDR3 sequences detected, 30% appear once; the ten largest clones hold around 42%. Indicated time point: persistent/refractory GD, antithyroid drugs over 5 years with positive TRAb. Scientists built the TCR library using RNA that was extracted from PBMCs. Patients met American Thyroid Association criteria for Graves' disease.

The chain links TRBV15 to TRBJ2-7, with 8 bases lining up with TRBD1. The receptor's source is a female donor with Graves disease. The sample was peripheral blood mononuclear cells (PBMCs), taken when the disease was refractory, from a patient treated with antithyroid drugs. Here the CDR3 DNA reads TGTGCCACCAGCAGAGTGCAGGGGGCCTCCTACGAGCAGTACTTC. Translation: CATSRVQGASYEQYF.